This note documents a single TCR beta chain sequence. Which antigen it targets is not known. No much larger clone exists at a distance of one base, and base qualities are not known. The sample originates from a study of T cells and copy number aberrations in small-cell lung cancer (dated by TCRdb to the early 2020s). A note on the overall study: Whole-exome sequencing of the same tumor regions was paired with TCR repertoire sequencing so that T cell metrics could be related to mutations and copy number aberrations. Tumor TCR data were available for some 16 patients, and 13 to 15 patients had TCR data from both tumor and normal tissue. The paper as a whole reports these results and caveats: Every specimen was formalin-fixed paraffin-embedded tissue, a material known to introduce sequencing artifacts. Because surgical resection is uncommon in small-cell lung cancer, the study was limited by a small sample size, and the findings need validation. Tumors had lower T-cell density, richness and clonality than adjacent lung tissue, though the difference in density was not significant.

TCR-beta CDR3 regions were amplified from genomic DNA with the immunoSEQ hsTCRB Kit using multiplexed V- and J-gene primers. Unique DNA barcodes were added in a second PCR, and the samples were pooled together with one negative control and one positive control. Sequencing of the pooled TCR-beta libraries was performed on an Illumina MiSeq using a 150-cycle paired-end protocol. In the authors' own workflow: Raw sequencing data were processed by Adaptive Biotechnologies into a report containing normalized, annotated TCR-beta repertoires. To compute T-cell density, TCR-beta templates were normalized to usable DNA, with usable DNA estimated through amplification of housekeeping genes. Clonality was defined as 1 minus Pielou's evenness, while richness was a count of unique rearrangements. The table comes from immuneACCESS by way of TCRdb, which keeps in-frame sequences with V and J called. Part of the clones is missing from these tables; in studies checked, under half for an unresolved V gene and the rest for unknown reasons. That table supplies the V and J calls and clone size; D and trimming were determined from the DNA. This sample is represented by approximately 6,600 clones; 60% to 80% of them were singletons. The top ten clones comprise approximately 10% of the sample.

Patients with limited-stage small-cell lung cancer who underwent surgical resection in Hangzhou, China, between about 2008 and 2020 were included as donors. All donors were treated with upfront surgery without preoperative chemotherapy or radiotherapy, and immunotherapy was not given to any donor before or after surgery. All 20 or so patients in the sequenced cohort were identified as smokers or heavy second-hand smokers. Adjacent normal lung was taken at least 2 cm away from the tumor margin, and two pathologists confirmed by morphology that the adjacent normal lung was free of malignant cells. The study used multi-region TCR-beta sequencing of resected limited-stage small-cell lung cancers together with tumor-adjacent lung tissue to characterize T cell repertoire heterogeneity. Genomic DNA was extracted from FFPE tissue using the AllPrep DNA/RNA FFPE Kit (Qiagen). The sequence was obtained from a woman aged 70-85 years with small cell lung cancer. Some clones in this sample may be carry-over from other donors' samples. The specimen was normal tissue next to the tumor.

The DNA sequence is TGTGCCAGCAGCTCCGGGACGGCAAAAAACATTCAGTACTTC. Translated, this is CASSSGTAKNIQYF. The rearranged chain carries TRBV9 and TRBJ2-4, with the D gene tentatively TRBD1 or TRBD2, based on 5 matching bases in each. The junction shows trimming of 4 bases on V and 4 bases on J, plus 12 bases between the germline ends. Taken from the germline V gene, the CDR1 and CDR2 loops are SGDLS and YYNGEE. The CDR3 numbers 14 residues from cysteine through phenylalanine. This entry keeps only the CDR3 DNA: 42 bases, framed from base 1.